This note documents a single T cell receptor beta chain sequence. Its antigen is unknown. Per-base qualities were not stored, and no clone one base away is much larger. Donors were roughly 40 systemically healthy Caucasian individuals from Russia aged roughly 6 to 100 years. Approximately 9.3 milliliters of peripheral blood were drawn from each donor into EDTA-treated Vacutainer tubes. PBMCs were isolated by Ficoll-Paque density-gradient centrifugation, with at least 6 million obtained per sample. Total RNA, at least 6 micrograms per sample, was extracted from PBMCs with Trizol reagent. Naive CD45RAhigh/CD27high T cell percentages were measured by flow cytometry on a PBMC aliquot from every donor. The library was produced with 5' RACE. TCRdb records Illumina HiSeq 2500 as the sequencer. A second PCR of about 7 to 12 cycles was performed with a sample-barcoded 5' primer and a J-beta primer mix. Each TCR beta cDNA molecule received a unique molecular identifier from a template-switch 5' adaptor carrying 12 random nucleotides. Each sample yielded at least 3 million CDR3-containing paired-end reads. The Mint cDNA synthesis kit, primed by a TRBC-specific oligonucleotide, was used to synthesize first-strand cDNA from all RNA. All cDNA was treated with uracil-DNA glycosylase and then went through a first 18-cycle PCR with the universal primers M1SS and BC2_uni_R. Processing in the source paper ran as follows. Normalization of each sample was performed by random selection of 1 million high-quality reads, each carrying a distinct molecular identifier. Instead of being binned into consensus sequences, reads that shared molecular identifiers were thrown out. MiTCR, run with a Q25 quality threshold and the strictest error-elimination algorithm, handled CDR3 identification, clonotype clustering and error correction. A nonparametric unseen species model with Euler transformation was used to estimate lower-bound total TCR beta diversity. Starting from the raw public reads, TCRdb applied fastp trimming at Q25, assembled clones with MiXCR and retained in-frame beta chains. Each entry is one CDR3 protein sequence, shown with its most common DNA and genes. What appears here as the V and J calls and clone size reflects TCRdb's work, not the paper's. The table for this sample lists under 2,000,000 distinct CDR3 sequences; 40% to 55% of them were counted only once. Together, the top ten hold around 2.1% of the sample.

Per the germline V gene (reference sequence), DFQATT is the CDR1 and SNEGSKA is the CDR2. Its CDR3 holds 16 amino acids, cysteine through phenylalanine. Only the CDR3 DNA is retained, 48 bases long and in frame from the first base. The data stem from a study of blood T cells in healthy people across ages (dated by TCRdb to about 2015). Context from the whole study: In model experiments, roughly one uniquely barcoded TCR beta cDNA molecule per two T cells was captured by template switching. The study analyzed two additional independent replicas of 1 million unique cDNA reads from the same blood draw for two donors, one aged 18 to 30 and one aged 80 or older. Donors of different ages were randomly distributed across sequencing lanes to avoid experimental bias. Age-related changes in TCR beta repertoire diversity were measured in the study by deep sequencing normalized with unique cDNA molecular identifiers. Donors were grouped into four age groups: young (average roughly 17 years), middle-aged (39), aged (roughly 62) and long-lived (just over 80).

The research as a whole found: The long-lived group showed more naive CD4+ T cells, fewer expanded clones and increased TCR diversity than the aged group, suggesting age selection. Because profiling used bulk unsorted PBMCs, naive and antigen-experienced compartments could not be compared conclusively. Observed TCR beta diversity correlated strongly with the percentage of naive T cells measured by flow cytometry. Estimates of total diversity from one million sequenced T cells were regarded as lower bounds and underestimates. Observed TCR beta diversity per million T cells fell roughly linearly with age, and a significant reduction was already apparent by age roughly 40. The CMV infection status of donors was not known, potentially confounding age-related changes in expanded clonotypes.

The V and J segments used are TRBV20-1 and TRBJ2-5; the D gene lacks a confident call. The DNA end lines up better with TRBJ2-7; the J call may be wrong. The source is a woman aged 40 to 50 in good health. Input material: blood. The DNA sequence is given as TGCAGTGCTAGATCGGCACTCAGGATAGGGTCCCACGAGCAGTACTTC. Its protein reads: CSARSALRIGSHEQYF.